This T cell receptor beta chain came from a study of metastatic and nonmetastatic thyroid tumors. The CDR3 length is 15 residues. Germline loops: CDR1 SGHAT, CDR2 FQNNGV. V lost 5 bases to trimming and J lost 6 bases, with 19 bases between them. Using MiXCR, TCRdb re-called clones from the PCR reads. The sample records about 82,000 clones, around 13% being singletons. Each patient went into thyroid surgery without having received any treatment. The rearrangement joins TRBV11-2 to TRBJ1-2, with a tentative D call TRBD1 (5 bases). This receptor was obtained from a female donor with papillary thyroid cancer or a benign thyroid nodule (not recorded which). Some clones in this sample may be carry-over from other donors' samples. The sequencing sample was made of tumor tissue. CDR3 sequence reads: CASSTHGGLKDGYTF. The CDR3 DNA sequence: TGTGCCAGCAGCACTCACGGGGGTCTCAAGGATGGCTACACCTTC.